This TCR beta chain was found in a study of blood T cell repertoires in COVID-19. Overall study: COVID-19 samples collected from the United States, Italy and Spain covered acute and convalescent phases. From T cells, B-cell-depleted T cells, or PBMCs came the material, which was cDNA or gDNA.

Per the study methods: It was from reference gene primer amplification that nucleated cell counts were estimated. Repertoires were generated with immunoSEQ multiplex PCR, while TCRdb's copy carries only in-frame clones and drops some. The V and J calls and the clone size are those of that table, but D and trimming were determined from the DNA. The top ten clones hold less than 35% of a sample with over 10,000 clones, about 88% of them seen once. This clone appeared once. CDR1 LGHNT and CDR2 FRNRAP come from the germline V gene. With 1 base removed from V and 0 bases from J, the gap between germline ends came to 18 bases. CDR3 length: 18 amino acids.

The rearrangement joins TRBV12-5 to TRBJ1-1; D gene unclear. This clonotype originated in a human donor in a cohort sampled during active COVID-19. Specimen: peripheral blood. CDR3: CASGLATVAPRVNTEAFF. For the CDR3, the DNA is TGTGCTAGTGGTTTGGCGACTGTGGCCCCGCGGGTGAACACTGAAGCTTTCTTT.